The clone carrying this T cell receptor (beta chain) is termed medium-sized (0.01 to 0.1%). Its target is not known. The data belong to a study of breast tumors, draining lymph nodes, adjacent tissues. The study, taken as a whole, reports: Compared with lymph nodes, tumors were less diverse; compared with nontumor tissue, more. The lymph node origin of tumor T cells was framed as consistent with a hypothesis, not demonstrated.

CDR3 length: 13 residues. Germline V gene data show CDR1 as SQVTM and CDR2 as ANQGSEA. The germline V and J ends were trimmed by 4 bases and 6 bases, with 12 bases remaining between them. TCRdb re-analysed the multiplex PCR reads in MiXCR, keeping a single row per CDR3 protein. The table includes around 16,000 distinct CDR3 sequences, about half detected once. Sequencing was done on a sample of tumor-adjacent breast tissue. This receptor was taken from a female donor with breast cancer. Some clones in this sample may be carry-over from other donors' samples. The genes are TRBV29-1 and TRBJ1-4, with a tentative D call TRBD1 (5 bases). CDR3 in amino acids: CSVGGLADEKLFF. The CDR3 DNA is TGCAGCGTTGGGGGGTTGGCTGATGAAAAACTGTTTTTT.